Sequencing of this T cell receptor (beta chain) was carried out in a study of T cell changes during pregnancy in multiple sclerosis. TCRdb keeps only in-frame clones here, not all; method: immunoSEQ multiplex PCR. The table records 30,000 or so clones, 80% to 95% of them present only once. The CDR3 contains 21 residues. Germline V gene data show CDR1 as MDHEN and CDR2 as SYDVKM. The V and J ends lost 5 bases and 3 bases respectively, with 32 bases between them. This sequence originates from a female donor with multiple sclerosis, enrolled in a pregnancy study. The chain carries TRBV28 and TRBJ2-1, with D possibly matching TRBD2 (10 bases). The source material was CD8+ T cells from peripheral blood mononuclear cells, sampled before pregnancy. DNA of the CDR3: TGTGCCAGCAGTCTGGACAGGGGAGGAGCTAGCGGGGGAACAAACTACAATGAGCAGTTCTTC. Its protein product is CASSLDRGGASGGTNYNEQFF.